A selection of T cell receptor beta chains follows, all from one sample in a study of Tregs in tolerant kidney transplant recipients. TCRdb's copy holds only in-frame clones and misses some; the assay was immunoSEQ multiplex PCR. The repertoire holds tens of thousands of clones, with less than 90% as singletons. Specimen: CD4+ T cells from blood. The receptors here all came from a human donor in good health. CDR3s include the opening cysteine and the closing phenylalanine or tryptophan. The order of the fields is D gene, J gene, V gene, clone size, CDR3 protein, CDR3 DNA. The D gene is left open where the match is weak. A clone size is listed for some rows: how often the clone was seen (once, few, many), or a class if it is expanded.

D gene: TRBD1
J gene: TRBJ2-7
V gene: TRBV5-1
clone size: .
CDR3 protein: CASSLYRGGSYEQYF
CDR3 DNA: TGCGCCAGCAGCTTGTACAGGGGTGGGTCCTACGAGCAGTACTTC

D gene: TRBD1
J gene: TRBJ2-7
V gene: TRBV11-2
clone size: .
CDR3 protein: CASSSGTGHYEQYF
CDR3 DNA: TGTGCCAGCAGCTCCGGGACAGGGCATTACGAGCAGTACTTC

D gene: TRBD1
J gene: TRBJ1-2
V gene: TRBV7-2
clone size: .
CDR3 protein: CASSLVGQGDGYTF
CDR3 DNA: TGTGCCAGCAGCTTAGTTGGACAGGGTGACGGCTACACCTTC

D gene: TRBD1
J gene: TRBJ2-3
V gene: TRBV4-3
clone size: .
CDR3 protein: CASSRQISGTGPDTQYF
CDR3 DNA: TGCGCCAGCAGCCGCCAGATCTCCGGGACAGGGCCAGATACGCAGTATTTT

D gene: .
J gene: TRBJ2-5
V gene: TRBV21-1
clone size: .
CDR3 protein: CASSKRKSKGQETQYF
CDR3 DNA: TGTGCCAGCAGCAAAAGGAAAAGTAAGGGGCAAGAGACCCAGTACTTC

D gene: .
J gene: TRBJ2-5
V gene: TRBV15
clone size: .
CDR3 protein: CATSQRAPEGVETQYF
CDR3 DNA: TGTGCCACCAGCCAAAGGGCCCCTGAAGGGGTAGAGACCCAGTACTTC

D gene: .
J gene: TRBJ1-2
V gene: TRBV5-1
clone size: .
CDR3 protein: CASSLDRDYGYTF
CDR3 DNA: TGCGCCAGCAGCTTGGACAGGGACTATGGCTACACCTTC

D gene: .
J gene: TRBJ2-5
V gene: TRBV9
clone size: .
CDR3 protein: CASSVGGGHDQETQYF
CDR3 DNA: TGTGCCAGCAGCGTAGGGGGAGGACATGACCAAGAGACCCAGTACTTC

D gene: TRBD2
J gene: TRBJ2-1
V gene: TRBV29-1
clone size: .
CDR3 protein: CSVERIGGGQFF
CDR3 DNA: TGCAGCGTTGAACGTATAGGCGGGGGGCAGTTCTTC

D gene: .
J gene: TRBJ2-5
V gene: TRBV5-1
clone size: .
CDR3 protein: CASSLNWVGRETQYF
CDR3 DNA: TGCGCCAGCAGCTTGAATTGGGTAGGGAGGGAGACCCAGTACTTC

D gene: .
J gene: TRBJ2-1
V gene: TRBV7-2
clone size: .
CDR3 protein: CASSATGPGREQFF
CDR3 DNA: TGTGCCAGCAGCGCAACCGGGCCGGGTCGGGAGCAGTTCTTC

D gene: TRBD2
J gene: TRBJ2-1
V gene: TRBV7-9
clone size: once
CDR3 protein: CASSSFSGRAYNEQFF
CDR3 DNA: TGTGCCAGCAGCTCCTTTAGCGGGAGGGCCTACAATGAGCAGTTCTTC

D gene: .
J gene: TRBJ2-3
V gene: TRBV30
clone size: .
CDR3 protein: CALTRGGTDTQYF
CDR3 DNA: TGTGCCCTGACACGGGGAGGCACAGATACGCAGTATTTT

D gene: TRBD1
J gene: TRBJ2-7
V gene: TRBV25-1
clone size: .
CDR3 protein: CASGTGGSYEQYF
CDR3 DNA: TGTGCCAGCGGGACAGGGGGCTCCTACGAGCAGTACTTC

D gene: .
J gene: TRBJ1-1
V gene: TRBV28
clone size: .
CDR3 protein: CASSLRQGNAEAFF
CDR3 DNA: TGTGCCAGCAGTTTAAGGCAGGGTAACGCTGAAGCTTTCTTT

D gene: .
J gene: TRBJ1-2
V gene: TRBV29-1
clone size: .
CDR3 protein: CSVEGAGVYGYTF
CDR3 DNA: TGCAGCGTTGAAGGTGCAGGGGTCTATGGCTACACCTTC

D gene: .
J gene: TRBJ2-1
V gene: TRBV7-6
clone size: .
CDR3 protein: CASSLVFLASNEQFF
CDR3 DNA: TGTGCCAGCAGCTTAGTCTTCCTAGCGAGCAATGAGCAGTTCTTC

D gene: .
J gene: TRBJ2-5
V gene: TRBV9
clone size: .
CDR3 protein: CASSVDISGGFQGTQYF
CDR3 DNA: TGTGCCAGCAGCGTAGACATATCAGGGGGGTTTCAGGGGACCCAGTACTTC

D gene: .
J gene: TRBJ1-2
V gene: TRBV5-4
clone size: .
CDR3 protein: CASSLVSGASNYGYTF
CDR3 DNA: TGTGCCAGCAGCTTGGTGTCGGGGGCGTCTAACTATGGCTACACCTTC

D gene: TRBD2
J gene: TRBJ2-7
V gene: TRBV5-1
clone size: medium-sized
CDR3 protein: CASSQLGAGSSYEQYF
CDR3 DNA: TGCGCCAGCAGTCAGCTTGGAGCGGGGAGCTCCTACGAGCAGTACTTC

D gene: TRBD2
J gene: TRBJ2-3
V gene: TRBV10-3
clone size: .
CDR3 protein: CAISAVAGSGTDTQYF
CDR3 DNA: TGTGCCATCAGTGCGGTAGCGGGATCAGGCACAGATACGCAGTATTTT

D gene: TRBD2
J gene: TRBJ2-7
V gene: TRBV30
clone size: .
CDR3 protein: CAWSQGGRSYEQYF
CDR3 DNA: TGTGCCTGGAGTCAAGGCGGGAGATCTTACGAGCAGTACTTC

D gene: TRBD1
J gene: TRBJ2-2
V gene: TRBV6-5
clone size: .
CDR3 protein: CASSRQGGELFF
CDR3 DNA: TGTGCCAGCAGCCGACAGGGCGGGGAGCTGTTTTTT

D gene: .
J gene: TRBJ1-2
V gene: TRBV19
clone size: .
CDR3 protein: CASSIDPNYGYTF
CDR3 DNA: TGTGCCAGTAGTATAGACCCGAACTATGGCTACACCTTC

D gene: TRBD2
J gene: TRBJ2-7
V gene: TRBV2
clone size: .
CDR3 protein: CASSEIVAGLAGGSYEQYF
CDR3 DNA: TGTGCCAGCAGTGAAATCGTCGCGGGCCTAGCGGGAGGGTCCTACGAGCAGTACTTC

D gene: TRBD2
J gene: TRBJ2-5
V gene: TRBV9
clone size: .
CDR3 protein: CASSVSGRAEETQYF
CDR3 DNA: TGTGCCAGCAGCGTTAGCGGGAGGGCCGAGGAGACCCAGTACTTC

D gene: TRBD1
J gene: TRBJ1-2
V gene: TRBV5-1
clone size: .
CDR3 protein: CASSPGTGFIGYGYTF
CDR3 DNA: TGCGCCAGCAGCCCTGGGACAGGGTTTATTGGCTATGGCTACACCTTC

D gene: .
J gene: TRBJ1-1
V gene: TRBV20-1
clone size: .
CDR3 protein: CSAPDSLEAFF
CDR3 DNA: TGCAGTGCTCCCGACAGTCTTGAAGCTTTCTTT

D gene: .
J gene: TRBJ2-5
V gene: TRBV5-4
clone size: .
CDR3 protein: CASSPGGTGETQYF
CDR3 DNA: TGTGCCAGCAGCCCTGGAGGGACGGGGGAGACCCAGTACTTC

D gene: .
J gene: TRBJ1-2
V gene: TRBV4-3
clone size: .
CDR3 protein: CASSQDWQFGYTF
CDR3 DNA: TGCGCCAGCAGCCAAGATTGGCAATTTGGCTACACCTTC

D gene: TRBD2
J gene: TRBJ2-2
V gene: TRBV19
clone size: .
CDR3 protein: CASTNWPGLAGGTNTGELFF
CDR3 DNA: TGTGCCAGTACGAACTGGCCGGGACTAGCGGGGGGAACGAACACCGGGGAGCTGTTTTTT

D gene: .
J gene: TRBJ2-5
V gene: TRBV5-1
clone size: .
CDR3 protein: CASSRLGSLQETQYF
CDR3 DNA: TGCGCCAGCAGCCGTTTAGGGAGTTTACAAGAGACCCAGTACTTC

D gene: TRBD2
J gene: TRBJ2-7
V gene: TRBV7-2
clone size: .
CDR3 protein: CASSLAGLAAYEQYF
CDR3 DNA: TGTGCCAGCAGCTTAGCCGGACTAGCCGCCTACGAGCAGTACTTC

D gene: .
J gene: TRBJ2-7
V gene: TRBV19
clone size: .
CDR3 protein: CASSIRTGTEQYF
CDR3 DNA: TGTGCCAGTAGTATCAGAACAGGGACCGAGCAGTACTTC

D gene: TRBD1
J gene: TRBJ2-3
V gene: TRBV19
clone size: .
CDR3 protein: CASSITGGTDTQYF
CDR3 DNA: TGTGCCAGTAGTATAACAGGGGGCACAGATACGCAGTATTTT

D gene: .
J gene: TRBJ1-2
V gene: TRBV5-6
clone size: .
CDR3 protein: CASSLSAPGVNGYTF
CDR3 DNA: TGTGCCAGCAGCTTGTCGGCCCCAGGGGTAAATGGCTACACCTTC

D gene: TRBD1
J gene: TRBJ2-2
V gene: TRBV29-1
clone size: .
CDR3 protein: CSAQGLGTGELFF
CDR3 DNA: TGCAGCGCACAGGGGTTGGGCACCGGGGAGCTGTTTTTT

D gene: .
J gene: TRBJ2-4
V gene: TRBV18
clone size: .
CDR3 protein: CASSEGFPKNIQYF
CDR3 DNA: TGTGCCAGCTCGGAGGGGTTTCCCAAAAACATTCAGTACTTC

D gene: TRBD2
J gene: TRBJ2-1
V gene: TRBV4-1
clone size: .
CDR3 protein: CASSPRLGEGYEQFF
CDR3 DNA: TGCGCCAGCAGCCCCCGACTAGGGGAGGGCTATGAGCAGTTCTTC

D gene: .
J gene: TRBJ1-4
V gene: TRBV5-6
clone size: .
CDR3 protein: CASSGGRGDEKLFF
CDR3 DNA: TGTGCCAGCAGCGGGGGACGAGGGGATGAAAAACTGTTTTTT

D gene: .
J gene: TRBJ1-3
V gene: TRBV7-6
clone size: .
CDR3 protein: CASSFSAGAGSGNTIYF
CDR3 DNA: TGTGCCAGCAGCTTTAGCGCCGGAGCAGGCTCTGGAAACACCATATATTTT

D gene: TRBD1
J gene: TRBJ2-3
V gene: TRBV5-1
clone size: .
CDR3 protein: CASSPTTGRSTDTQYF
CDR3 DNA: TGCGCCAGCAGCCCGACGACAGGGCGCAGCACAGATACGCAGTATTTT

D gene: .
J gene: TRBJ1-4
V gene: TRBV18
clone size: .
CDR3 protein: CASSPGGSNEKLFF
CDR3 DNA: TGTGCCAGCTCACCAGGGGGATCTAATGAAAAACTGTTTTTT

D gene: .
J gene: TRBJ2-6
V gene: TRBV30
clone size: .
CDR3 protein: CARLSGANVLTF
CDR3 DNA: TGTGCCCGACTCTCTGGGGCCAACGTCCTGACTTTC

D gene: TRBD2
J gene: TRBJ2-7
V gene: TRBV7-2
clone size: .
CDR3 protein: CASSLGATTSGAYEQYF
CDR3 DNA: TGTGCCAGCAGCTTAGGAGCGACGACTAGCGGGGCCTACGAGCAGTACTTC

D gene: .
J gene: TRBJ2-3
V gene: TRBV7-3
clone size: .
CDR3 protein: CASSLQGSDTQYF
CDR3 DNA: TGTGCCAGCAGCTTACAGGGTTCAGATACGCAGTATTTT

D gene: TRBD2
J gene: TRBJ2-7
V gene: TRBV6-6
clone size: .
CDR3 protein: CASRGLADSYEQYF
CDR3 DNA: TGTGCCAGCAGAGGGCTAGCGGACTCCTACGAGCAGTACTTC

D gene: TRBD1
J gene: TRBJ2-7
V gene: TRBV2
clone size: .
CDR3 protein: CASKSMDRASEQYF
CDR3 DNA: TGTGCCAGCAAATCGATGGACAGGGCCTCCGAGCAGTACTTC

D gene: TRBD1
J gene: TRBJ2-7
V gene: TRBV15
clone size: .
CDR3 protein: CATSRSGTGISYEQYF
CDR3 DNA: TGTGCCACCAGCAGAAGCGGGACAGGGATTTCTTACGAGCAGTACTTC

D gene: .
J gene: TRBJ2-1
V gene: TRBV5-1
clone size: .
CDR3 protein: CASRTGGLAQEEFF
CDR3 DNA: TGCGCCAGCAGGACTGGAGGTTTGGCACAGGAGGAGTTCTTC

D gene: TRBD1
J gene: TRBJ2-2
V gene: TRBV9
clone size: .
CDR3 protein: CASSVQTGGLISGRELFF
CDR3 DNA: TGTGCCAGCAGCGTTCAAACAGGGGGCCTAATAAGTGGCAGGGAGCTGTTTTTT

D gene: .
J gene: TRBJ2-3
V gene: TRBV18
clone size: once
CDR3 protein: CASSTRGSTDTQYF
CDR3 DNA: TGTGCCAGCTCTACCCGGGGAAGCACAGATACGCAGTATTTT

D gene: .
J gene: TRBJ1-2
V gene: TRBV10-3
clone size: .
CDR3 protein: CAISGVMGYGYTF
CDR3 DNA: TGTGCCATCAGTGGGGTTATGGGCTATGGCTACACCTTC